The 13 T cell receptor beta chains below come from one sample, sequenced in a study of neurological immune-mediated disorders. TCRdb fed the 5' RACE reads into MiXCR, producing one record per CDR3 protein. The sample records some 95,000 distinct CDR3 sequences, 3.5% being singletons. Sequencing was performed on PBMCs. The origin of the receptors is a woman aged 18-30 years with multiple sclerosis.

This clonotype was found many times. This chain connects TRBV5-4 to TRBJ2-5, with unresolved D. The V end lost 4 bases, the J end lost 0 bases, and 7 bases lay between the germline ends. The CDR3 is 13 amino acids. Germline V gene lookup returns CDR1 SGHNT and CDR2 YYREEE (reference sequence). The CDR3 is CASSPTYQETQYF. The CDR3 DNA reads TGTGCCAGCAGCCCCACCTACCAAGAGACCCAGTACTTC.

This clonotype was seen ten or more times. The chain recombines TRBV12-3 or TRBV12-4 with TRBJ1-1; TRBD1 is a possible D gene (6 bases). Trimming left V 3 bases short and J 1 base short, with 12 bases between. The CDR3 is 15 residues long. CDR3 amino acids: CASSFLGTQNTEAFF. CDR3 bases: TGTGCCAGCAGTTTTTTGGGGACACAGAACACTGAAGCTTTCTTT.

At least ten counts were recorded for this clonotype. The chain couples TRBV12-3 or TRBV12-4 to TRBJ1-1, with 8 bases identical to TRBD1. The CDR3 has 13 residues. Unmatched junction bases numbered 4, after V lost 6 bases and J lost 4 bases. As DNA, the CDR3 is TGTGCCAGCAGGCCTACAGGGGGCACTGAAGCTTTCTTT. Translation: CASRPTGGTEAFF.

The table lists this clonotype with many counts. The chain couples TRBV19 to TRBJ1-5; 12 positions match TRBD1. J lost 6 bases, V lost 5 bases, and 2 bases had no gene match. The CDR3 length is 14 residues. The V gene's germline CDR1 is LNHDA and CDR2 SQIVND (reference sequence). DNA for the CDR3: TGTGCCAGTAGTCCGGGACAGGGGGCTCAGCCCCAGCATTTT. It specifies CASSPGQGAQPQHF.

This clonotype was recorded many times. DNA for the CDR3: TGCGCCAGCAGCTTGGGTTCCCCCTACGAGCAGTACTTC. Protein product: CASSLGSPYEQYF. The chain carries TRBV5-1 and TRBJ2-7; D not certain. Germline-derived CDR1 and CDR2 are SGHRS and YFSETQ. Trimming shortened V by 0 bases and J by 2 bases, and 6 bases separated the two germline ends. The CDR3 has 13 residues.

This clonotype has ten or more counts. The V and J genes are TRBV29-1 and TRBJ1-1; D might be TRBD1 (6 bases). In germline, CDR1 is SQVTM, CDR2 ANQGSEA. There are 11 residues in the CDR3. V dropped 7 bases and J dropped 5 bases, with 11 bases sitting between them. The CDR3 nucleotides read TGCAGCGCAGGGGTTGGTACTGAAGCTTTCTTT. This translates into CSAGVGTEAFF.

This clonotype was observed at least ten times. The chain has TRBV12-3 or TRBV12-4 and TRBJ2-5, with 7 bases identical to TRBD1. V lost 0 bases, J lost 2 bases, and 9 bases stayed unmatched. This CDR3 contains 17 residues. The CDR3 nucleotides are TGTGCCAGCAGTTTAGCGCTAGGGACAGCCCTACAAGAGACCCAGTACTTC. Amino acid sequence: CASSLALGTALQETQYF.

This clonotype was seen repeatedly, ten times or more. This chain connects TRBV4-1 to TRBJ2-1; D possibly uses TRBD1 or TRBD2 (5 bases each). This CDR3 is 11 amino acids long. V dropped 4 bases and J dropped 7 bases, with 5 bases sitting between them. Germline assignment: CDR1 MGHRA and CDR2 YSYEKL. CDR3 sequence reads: CASSRGNEQFF. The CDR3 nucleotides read TGCGCCAGCAGCCGGGGGAATGAGCAGTTCTTC.

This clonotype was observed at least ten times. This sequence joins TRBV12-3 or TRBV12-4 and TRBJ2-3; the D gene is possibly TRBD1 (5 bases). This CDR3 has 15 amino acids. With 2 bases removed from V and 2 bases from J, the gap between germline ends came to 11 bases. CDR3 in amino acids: CASSLLGPSTDTQYF. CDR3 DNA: TGTGCCAGCAGTTTACTGGGGCCATCCACAGATACGCAGTATTTT.

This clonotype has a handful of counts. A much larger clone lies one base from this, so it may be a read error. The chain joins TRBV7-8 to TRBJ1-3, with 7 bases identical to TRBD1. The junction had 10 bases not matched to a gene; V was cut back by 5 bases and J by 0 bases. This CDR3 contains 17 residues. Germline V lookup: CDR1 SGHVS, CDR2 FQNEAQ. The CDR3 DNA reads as TGTGCCAGCAGCGCCCGGGACAGACCTCGCTCTGGAAACACCATATATTTT. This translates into CASSARDRPRSGNTIYF.

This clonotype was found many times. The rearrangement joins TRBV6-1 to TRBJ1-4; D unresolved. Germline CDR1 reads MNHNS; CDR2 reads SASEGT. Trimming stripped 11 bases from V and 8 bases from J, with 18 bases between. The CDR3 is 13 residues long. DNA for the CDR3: TGTGCCGGTTCCAGGCATGGAGGGGAAAAACTGTTTTTT. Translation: CAGSRHGGEKLFF.

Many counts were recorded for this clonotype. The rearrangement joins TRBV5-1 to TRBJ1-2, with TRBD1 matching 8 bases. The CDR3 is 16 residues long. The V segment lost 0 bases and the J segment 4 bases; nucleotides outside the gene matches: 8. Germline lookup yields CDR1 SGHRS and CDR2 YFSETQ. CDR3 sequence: CASSLEPTTGVYGYTF. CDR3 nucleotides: TGCGCCAGCAGCTTGGAACCGACGACAGGGGTCTATGGCTACACCTTC. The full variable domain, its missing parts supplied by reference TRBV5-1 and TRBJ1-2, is KAGVTQTPRYLIKTRGQQVTLSCSPISGHRSVSWYQQTPGQGLQFLFEYFSETQRNKGNFPGRFSGRQFSNSRSEMNVSTLELGDSALYLCASSLEPTTGVYGYTFGSGTRLTVV.

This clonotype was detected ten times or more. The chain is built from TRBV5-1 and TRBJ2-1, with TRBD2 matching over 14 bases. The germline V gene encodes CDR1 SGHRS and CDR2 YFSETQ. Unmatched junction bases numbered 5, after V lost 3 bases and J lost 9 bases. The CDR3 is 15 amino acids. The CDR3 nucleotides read TGCGCCAGCAGCTCTGGACTAGCGGGGGGCGTTGAGCAGTTCTTC. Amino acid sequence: CASSSGLAGGVEQFF.